What follows is one T cell receptor beta chain and its context. This sample is drawn from a study of blood T cell repertoires in COVID-19. The overall study: Samples representing acute and convalescent COVID-19 were sourced from the United States, Italy and Spain. The cDNA or gDNA used as material had been derived from T cells, B-cell-depleted T cells, or PBMCs.

In terms of age and location, participants ranged from roughly 18 to 95 years and lived in about two dozen US areas. The J segment lost 9 bases and the V segment lost 5 bases, leaving 13 bases of the junction unmatched. Germline V CDR1 and CDR2: MDHEN, SYDVKM. The CDR3 is made up of 15 amino acids. Source study methods: Amplification with reference gene primers provided the estimates of nucleated cell counts. The data were produced by immunoSEQ multiplex PCR, yet TCRdb's version contains in-frame clones alone and is incomplete. That table supplies the V and J calls and clone size; D and trimming were determined from the DNA. This repertoire shows under 400,000 clones, 80% to 90% found once; its top ten account for approximately 4%.

Material for sequencing was PBMCs or T cells enriched from blood (not recorded which). This clonotype originated in a middle-aged woman with acute COVID-19. The chain uses TRBV28 and TRBJ2-1; 7 positions agree with TRBD2. The CDR3 bases are TGTGCCAGCAGTCCGGCTTTGTCGGGGGGAGTTGAGCAGTTCTTC. The encoded protein is CASSPALSGGVEQFF.